The subject of this entry is one T cell receptor beta chain. Antigen specificity is unknown. This entry belongs to a study of beta chain features in type 1 diabetes. General study results and limits: Naive, central memory and Treg TCRB repertoires appeared more alike in patients than in healthy donors.

The isolated RNA, all of it, was reverse transcribed, so expressed TCRB transcripts were what got sequenced. The data were produced by immunoSEQ multiplex PCR, yet TCRdb's version contains in-frame clones alone and is incomplete. Of 500,000 to 700,000 clones listed, 15% to 19% are singletons. Per donor, one heparinised blood draw averaged about 100 mL. Each population that was sorted was more than 95% pure. The length of the CDR3 is 15 residues. The germline CDR1 and CDR2 sequences are SGDLS and YYNGEE. V was shortened by 0 bases and J by 9 bases, with 13 bases between the two germline ends. Sequencing was performed on naive CD4+ T cells from blood. This clonotype was obtained from a young man in good health. The chain combines TRBV9 with TRBJ1-6; D unclear. This chain's CDR3 is CASSVADAALSPLHF. CDR3 DNA sequence: TGTGCCAGCAGCGTAGCGGACGCGGCCCTTTCACCCCTCCACTTT.